The 26 T cell receptor beta chains listed next were all sequenced from one sample in a study of T cell responses to AZD1222 COVID-19 vaccine. Libraries were prepared by immunoSEQ multiplex PCR; TCRdb keeps only in-frame clonotypes and omits some of them. This table has roughly 150,000 clones, more than 85% appearing once. The source material was peripheral blood, sampled 28 days after the second AZD1222 dose. The receptors here all came from an adult who received the AZD1222 COVID-19 vaccine.

V and J are TRBV18 and TRBJ2-1, with TRBD2 identical over 9 bases. The CDR3 runs to 16 residues. V lost 3 bases to trimming and J lost 0 bases; unmatched junction nucleotides: 3. Per the germline V gene, CDR1 is KGHSH and CDR2 is LQKENI. CDR3 in amino acids: CASSPGSGSSYNEQFF. The CDR3 DNA follows: TGTGCCAGCTCACCGGGTAGCGGGAGCTCCTACAATGAGCAGTTCTTC.

This clone was recorded once. The gene calls are TRBV10-1 and TRBJ2-1; 8 positions match TRBD2. CDR1 and CDR2 (germline): WNHNN, SYGVQD (reference sequence). This CDR3 contains 15 residues. Trimming took 6 bases from V and 4 from J; bases not matched to a gene: 8. CDR3 sequence reads: CASSPREGGYNEQFF. DNA of the CDR3: TGCGCCAGCAGCCCTCGGGAGGGCGGGTACAATGAGCAGTTCTTC.

This clone was seen more than once but under ten times. The chain links TRBV7-9 to TRBJ2-3; perhaps TRBD1 as D (5 bases). The germline CDR1 and CDR2 sequences are SEHNR and FQNEAQ (reference sequence). Trimming took 4 bases from V and 1 from J, leaving 9 bases between them. The CDR3 is 14 amino acids. The CDR3 nucleotides read TGTGCCAGCAGCTGGGGCAGCCGCACAGATACGCAGTATTTT. As protein: CASSWGSRTDTQYF.

The gene calls are TRBV4-3 and TRBJ2-7, with a tentative D call TRBD1 (6 bases). In germline, CDR1 is LGHNA, CDR2 YSLEER. The CDR3 has 15 residues. The ends were cut back, 1 base at V and 3 bases at J, with 13 bases in the middle. CDR3 loop: CASSQGRTANYEQYF. DNA of the CDR3: TGCGCCAGCAGCCAAGGACGGACAGCAAACTACGAGCAGTACTTC.

This CDR3 is CATSGRGRTGELFF. In DNA, the CDR3 is TGTGCCACCAGTGGACGGGGCCGGACCGGGGAGCTGTTTTTT. The V gene is TRBV24-1, the J gene TRBJ2-2, with D perhaps assigned TRBD1 or TRBD2 (5 bases each). Germline-derived CDR1 and CDR2 are KGHDR and SFDVKD. The length of the CDR3 is 14 residues. V was cut by 5 bases and J by 5 bases, with 11 bases left in between.

V usage is TRBV12-3 or TRBV12-4 and J usage is TRBJ1-5; D unresolved. This CDR3 is 13 amino acids long. V was clipped by 6 bases and J by 3 bases, with 9 bases between them. CDR3 bases: TGTGCCAGCAGCACGATGGACAATCAGCCCCAGCATTTT. It translates to CASSTMDNQPQHF.

The V and J genes are TRBV7-2 and TRBJ2-7; D uncertain. CDR3 length: 12 residues. The V gene lost 2 bases and the J gene lost 10 bases, with 12 bases spanning the gap. Germline-derived CDR1 and CDR2 are SGHTA and FQGNSA. The CDR3 region is CASSLNTSFQYF. The CDR3 nucleotides read TGTGCCAGCAGCTTAAACACCTCCTTCCAGTACTTC.

The rearrangement links TRBV28 to TRBJ2-5; 9 nucleotides align to TRBD1. Germline V gives CDR1 MDHEN, CDR2 SYDVKM. The length of the CDR3 is 16 residues. J gave up 7 bases and V 4 bases, and 13 bases lay outside the gene matches. Here the CDR3 reads CASSSPGQGHWGTQYF. The CDR3 nucleotides are TGTGCCAGCAGTTCCCCGGGACAGGGTCACTGGGGGACCCAGTACTTC.

The V call is TRBV6-5, the J call TRBJ2-7; TRBD1 aligns across 7 bases. Trimming took 6 bases from V and 4 from J; bases not matched to a gene: 9. In germline, CDR1 is MNHEY, CDR2 SVGAGI. The CDR3 has 14 amino acids. The CDR3 loop is CASRPGTDPYEQYF. The CDR3 bases are TGTGCCAGCAGACCCGGGACAGACCCGTACGAGCAGTACTTC.

V and J are TRBV28 and TRBJ2-2; D ambiguous. The CDR3 loop spans 14 amino acids. Trimming took off 1 base at V and 3 bases at J, with 6 bases between the two ends. CDR1 MDHEN and CDR2 SYDVKM come from the germline V gene. The CDR3 loop is CASSLSGDTGELFF. CDR3 in DNA: TGTGCCAGCAGTTTATCTGGGGACACCGGGGAGCTGTTTTTT. Complete variable domain (other parts from reference TRBV28 and TRBJ2-2): DVKVTQSSRYLVKRTGEKVFLECVQDMDHENMFWYRQDPGLGLRLIYFSYDVKMKEKGDIPEGYSVSREKKERFSLILESASTNQTSMYLCASSLSGDTGELFFGEGSRLTVL.

The chain is built from TRBV18 and TRBJ1-2; a possible D gene is TRBD1 (5 bases). This CDR3 spans 15 amino acids. Germline values: CDR1 KGHSH, CDR2 LQKENI. Trimming cost V 3 bases and J 6 bases, with 17 bases left between them. The CDR3 here is CASSPVEGLRNGYTF. The DNA of the CDR3 is TGTGCCAGCTCACCTGTGGAGGGGTTAAGAAATGGCTACACCTTC. Supplemented by reference TRBV18 and TRBJ1-2, the full variable domain reads NAGVMQNPRHLVRRRGQEARLRCSPMKGHSHVYWYRQLPEEGLKFMVYLQKENIIDESGMPKERFSAEFPKEGPSILRIQQVVRGDSAAYFCASSPVEGLRNGYTFGSGTRLTVV.

The genes are TRBV7-8 and TRBJ2-1; 7 bases line up with TRBD2. The CDR3 contains 17 residues. Germline CDR1 and CDR2: SGHVS and FQNEAQ. Losses at the gene ends were 1 base for V and 4 bases for J; bases not matched to a gene: 10. The CDR3 DNA is TGTGCCAGCAGCTTAGAGGGGCTCGGGAGGTCATACAATGAGCAGTTCTTC. Protein sequence: CASSLEGLGRSYNEQFF.

The chain joins TRBV3-1 (or the pseudogene TRBV3-2) to TRBJ1-1; D is uncertain. Germline assignment: CDR1 LGHDT and CDR2 YNNKEL (reference sequence). The length of the CDR3 is 13 residues. Trimming removed 4 bases from V and 0 bases from J, with 6 bases in between. CDR3 loop: CASSLSMNTEAFF. DNA for the CDR3: TGTGCCAGCAGCCTTTCCATGAACACTGAAGCTTTCTTT.

V and J are TRBV7-2 and TRBJ1-2; D not resolved. The CDR3 runs 15 residues. The V gene's germline CDR1 is SGHTA and CDR2 FQGNSA. Deletions cut 4 bases from V and 4 bases from J, with 16 bases between. CDR3 loop: CASSSSTSGGYGYTF. CDR3 DNA sequence: TGTGCCAGCAGCTCTAGCACGTCTGGAGGCTATGGCTACACCTTC.

This chain uses TRBV19 with TRBJ1-4; TRBD1 is a possible D gene (5 bases). Germline loops: CDR1 LNHDA, CDR2 SQIVND (reference sequence). This CDR3 comprises 17 residues. Trimming removed 1 base from V and 3 bases from J, with 15 bases in between. The chain's CDR3 is CASSIGSMGGANEKLFF. Here the CDR3 DNA reads TGTGCCAGTAGTATAGGAAGTATGGGAGGGGCTAATGAAAAACTGTTTTTT.

The rearrangement joins TRBV20-1 to TRBJ1-5; D remains ambiguous. This CDR3 has 13 residues. The germline V gene has CDR1 DFQATT and CDR2 SNEGSKA (reference sequence). Trimming took off 3 bases at V and 5 bases at J, with 11 bases between the two ends. The CDR3 region is CSASPRLDQPQHF. CDR3 DNA: TGCAGTGCTAGTCCCAGGTTGGATCAGCCCCAGCATTTT.

This clone was found once. The genes are TRBV5-1 and TRBJ1-2; 7 nucleotides agree with TRBD1. With V trimmed by 4 bases and J by 6 bases, 9 bases remained unmatched. CDR3 length: 14 amino acids. The V gene's germline CDR1 is SGHRS and CDR2 YFSETQ. The CDR3 nucleotides are TGCGCCAGCAGCGGGGGCCAAGGGGGCGATGGCTACACCTTC. Protein product: CASSGGQGGDGYTF.

The chain carries TRBV6-5 and TRBJ2-5, with 9 bases identical to TRBD2. The germline V gene encodes CDR1 MNHEY and CDR2 SVGAGI. J lost 5 bases, V lost 2 bases, and 6 bases had no gene match. The CDR3 is 15 residues long. The CDR3 spells CASSYTAGGPETQYF. CDR3 nucleotide sequence: TGTGCCAGCAGTTACACAGCGGGGGGCCCCGAGACCCAGTACTTC.

This chain connects TRBV5-1 to TRBJ1-5; D gene unclear. Trimming took 4 bases from V and 3 from J, leaving 8 bases between them. This CDR3 contains 13 residues. Germline V CDR1 and CDR2: SGHRS, YFSETQ. The DNA of the CDR3 is TGCGCCAGCAGCACGGATCCCAATCAGCCCCAGCATTTT. As protein: CASSTDPNQPQHF.

The chain employs TRBV6-2 or TRBV6-3 and TRBJ2-7; possible D gene TRBD1, 5 bases. This CDR3 is built from 15 residues. Germline V gene lookup returns CDR1 MNHEY and CDR2 SVGEGT. Deletions cut 0 bases from V and 6 bases from J, with 15 bases between. CDR3 sequence (DNA): TGTGCCAGCAGTTACTCGAGCGCAGGGTCCGTCGAGCAGTACTTC. Protein product: CASSYSSAGSVEQYF.

The chain combines TRBV3-1 (or the pseudogene TRBV3-2) with TRBJ2-7, with D unclear. This CDR3 spans 15 amino acids. Between the trimmed V and J ends, which lost 4 bases and 3 bases, there was a span of 16 bases. CDR1 and CDR2 from the germline V gene are LGHDT and YNNKEL (reference sequence). The CDR3 reads CASSPERNKHYEQYF. The CDR3 coding sequence is TGTGCCAGCAGCCCCGAGCGCAACAAACACTACGAGCAGTACTTC.

This clone was detected only a few times. The chain uses TRBV11-2 and TRBJ1-2, with a possible D match to TRBD1 (6 bases). Trimming left V 5 bases short and J 2 bases short, with 21 bases between. The CDR3 covers 17 residues. Germline values: CDR1 SGHAT, CDR2 FQNNGV. The CDR3 DNA reads as TGTGCCAGCAGCGGCCTGTTCGGACAGCAATGGAACTATGGCTACACCTTC. Protein: CASSGLFGQQWNYGYTF.

The chain joins TRBV7-9 to TRBJ1-1; 7 nucleotides align to TRBD1. Trimming at V came to 4 bases and at J to 4 bases, leaving 6 bases not matched to a gene. The CDR3 sequence is 14 residues long. Per germline, CDR1 SEHNR and CDR2 FQNEAQ (reference sequence). The CDR3: CASSSQGGSTEAFF. The CDR3 nucleotides are TGTGCCAGCAGCTCGCAAGGGGGCAGCACTGAAGCTTTCTTT.

On this clone itself: Other DNA sequences in the same sample also yield this CDR3. The V gene is TRBV18, the J gene TRBJ1-6; the match to TRBD1 covers 7 bases. V lost 3 bases to trimming and J lost 7 bases; unmatched junction nucleotides: 6. Germline CDR1 reads KGHSH; CDR2 reads LQKENI. The CDR3 is 15 amino acids. The CDR3 DNA reads TGTGCCAGCTCACCTTCCGGGACAGAAAATTCACCCCTCCACTTT. It translates to CASSPSGTENSPLHF. Full variable domain (missing parts from reference TRBV18 and TRBJ1-6): NAGVMQNPRHLVRRRGQEARLRCSPMKGHSHVYWYRQLPEEGLKFMVYLQKENIIDESGMPKERFSAEFPKEGPSILRIQQVVRGDSAAYFCASSPSGTENSPLHFGNGTRLTVT.

The chain joins TRBV29-1 to TRBJ1-1; D is perhaps TRBD1 (5 bases). V was cut by 6 bases and J by 6 bases, with 11 bases left in between. The germline CDR1 and CDR2 sequences are SQVTM and ANQGSEA. This CDR3 contains 11 residues. The CDR3, as DNA: TGCAGCGTGAAAAGACAGTCTGAAGCTTTCTTT. It translates to CSVKRQSEAFF.

The chain carries TRBV3-1 (or the pseudogene TRBV3-2) and TRBJ1-2; tentative D call: TRBD1 (5 bases). Germline V CDR1 and CDR2: LGHDT, YNNKEL (reference sequence). Between the trimmed V and J ends, which lost 1 base and 8 bases, there was a span of 26 bases. This CDR3 is 18 amino acids long. CDR3 loop: CASSQVTRQSRLLVGYTF. The CDR3 bases are TGTGCCAGCAGCCAAGTTACAAGACAGAGTAGGCTATTAGTAGGCTACACCTTC.